Listed below are T cell receptor beta chains from one sample, sequenced in a study of a mutant IDH1 vaccine in newly diagnosed glioma. The table came from immunoSEQ multiplex PCR; TCRdb's copy has only in-frame clones and leaves some out. The sample includes 70,000 to 100,000 clones, roughly 91% of them seen just once. These receptors are not linked to any known antigen. The specimen was PBMCs, collected from a glioma patient whose treatment included an IDH1 peptide vaccine. All receptors derive from a woman in her 50s with glioma. CDR3s leave out the opening cysteine and the closing phenylalanine or tryptophan.

v_call cdr3_aa
TRBV2 ASSRLRDQYQETQY
TRBV5-1 ASSLVLLGGELF
TRBV5-4 ASSQGPDNEQF
TRBV28 ASSSGTANEKLF
TRBV18 ASSPRQLNTEAF
TRBV28 ASSQMFSNQPQH
TRBV2 ASSDYRGTDTQY
TRBV2 ASSDPGGTGSISGYT
TRBV6-6 ASRSALFYNEQF
TRBV7-3 ASSLLAGFPGETQY
TRBV2 ASIYAVGETQY
TRBV13 ASSSREGTSGKGEQY
TRBV15 ATSSERTASYEQY
TRBV10-2 ASSESGRFADTQY
TRBV5-1 ASSLASGRTYEQY
TRBV27 ASSSGPAKQWSYEQY
TRBV7-9 ASSLGRRFYEQY
TRBV28 ASSRGQGGQPQH
TRBV30 AWGAGPETQY
TRBV6-5 ASYNPGQDYNEQF
TRBV29-1 SVPLGPGQGAYEQY
TRBV5-1 ASSLGGGRVEQF
TRBV7-3 ASGSEDTQY
TRBV5-1 ASKPGPNEQF
TRBV7-9 ASSTPTSGLPDNEQF
TRBV11-1 ASSLRQNQETQY
TRBV4-1 ASSQDFGITDTQY
TRBV30 AWKRAQETQY
TRBV7-6 ASSYVRDRDSEQY
TRBV28 ASSSGLALTYEQY
TRBV21-1 ASSKGRGADIQY
TRBV6-5 ASIGLAGQTGELF
TRBV18 ASSPSQGSSDTQY
TRBV28 ASSLGPNYGYT
TRBV6-5 ASSYGQGNYEQY
TRBV2 ASSAQGPYYEQY
TRBV9 ASSVDTGRSYNEQF
TRBV30 AWSVLAGYEQY
TRBV15 ATREEYSNQPQH
TRBV10-1 ASSDGTGPEYEQY
TRBV7-2 ASRSRGTSGRASYNEQF